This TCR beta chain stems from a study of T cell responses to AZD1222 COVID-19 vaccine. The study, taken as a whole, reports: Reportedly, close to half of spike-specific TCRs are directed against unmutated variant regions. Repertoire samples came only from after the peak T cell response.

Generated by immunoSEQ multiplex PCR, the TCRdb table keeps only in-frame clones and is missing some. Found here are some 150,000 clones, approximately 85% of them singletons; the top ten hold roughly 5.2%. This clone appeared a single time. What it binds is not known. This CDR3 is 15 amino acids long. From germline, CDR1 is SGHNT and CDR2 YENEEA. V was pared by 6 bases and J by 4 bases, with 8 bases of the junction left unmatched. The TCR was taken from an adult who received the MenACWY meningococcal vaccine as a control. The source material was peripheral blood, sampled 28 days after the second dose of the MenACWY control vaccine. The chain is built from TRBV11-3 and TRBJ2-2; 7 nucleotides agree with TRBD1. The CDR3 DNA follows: TGTGCCAGCAGTCGAAACAGGGGCTCCACCGGGGAGCTGTTTTTT. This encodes CASSRNRGSTGELFF. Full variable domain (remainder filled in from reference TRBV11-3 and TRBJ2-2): EAGVVQSPRYKIIEKKQPVAFWCNPISGHNTLYWYLQNLGQGPELLIRYENEEAVDDSQLPKDRFSAERLKGVDSTLKIQPAELGDSAVYLCASSRNRGSTGELFFGEGSRLTVL.